The text below deals with one TCR beta chain. In the authors' methods: Amplification from reference gene primers served as the basis for estimated nucleated cell counts. The data were produced by immunoSEQ multiplex PCR, yet TCRdb's version contains in-frame clones alone and is incomplete. V, J and clone size derive from that table, while D and trimming were established from the DNA sequence. Seen here are about 74,000 clones, approximately 84% observed once, and the top ten hold approximately 35%. The data derive from a study of blood T cell repertoires in COVID-19. Study details: Acute and convalescent COVID-19 specimens originated in the United States, Italy and Spain. T cells, B-cell-depleted T cells, or PBMCs provided the cDNA or gDNA that served as material.

CDR3 size: 15 residues. Unmatched junction bases numbered 12, after V lost 10 bases and J lost 8 bases. The germline V gene encodes CDR1 LNHDA and CDR2 SQIVND (reference sequence). Material: peripheral blood. The clonotype was recovered from a man in his 70s with acute or convalescent COVID-19. The rearrangement joins TRBV19 to TRBJ2-1; 12 nucleotides line up with TRBD2. The CDR3 region is CATRTSGNPADEQFF. The CDR3 nucleotides are TGTGCCACCCGGACTAGCGGGAACCCTGCCGATGAGCAGTTCTTC.